The 12 T cell receptor beta chains below were found in one sample sequenced in a study of T-cell reconstitution after alpha-beta-depleted transplantation in children. A library of TCRbeta sequences, prepared with unique molecular identifiers, was generated. One entry per CDR3 protein results from TCRdb running MiXCR on the PCR reads. The repertoire holds some 600,000 distinct CDR3 sequences, with 10% to 15% as singletons. Sequenced material: PBMCs, mostly from graft donor cells, taken 360 days after TCRalphabeta/CD19-depleted stem cell transplant. These receptors originate from a male patient aged 10-17 years who had a stem cell transplant for acute myeloid leukemia, so the T cells may come from the graft donor.

This clonotype was recorded at least ten times. V and J are TRBV7-9 and TRBJ1-5; possibly TRBD1 for D (5 bases). V was clipped by 3 bases and J by 7 bases, with 13 bases between them. The CDR3 contains 14 residues. Looked up from germline, CDR1 is SEHNR and CDR2 is FQNEAQ (reference sequence). The CDR3 DNA reads TGTGCCAGCAGCTTTACAGGAAGTCGGCAGCCCCAGCATTTT. Translating gives CASSFTGSRQPQHF. The full variable domain, its missing parts supplied by reference TRBV7-9 and TRBJ1-5, is DTGVSQNPRHKITKRGQNVTFRCDPISEHNRLYWYRQTLGQGPEFLTYFQNEAQLEKSRLLSDRFSAERPKGSFSTLEIQRTEQGDSAMYLCASSFTGSRQPQHFGDGTRLSIL.

The chain uses TRBV30 and TRBJ1-1; D call uncertain. V was cut by 4 bases and J by 3 bases, with 9 bases left in between. Germline assignment: CDR1 GTSNPN and CDR2 SVGIG (reference sequence). This CDR3 contains 12 residues. DNA of the CDR3: TGTGCCTGGATTGACGGGTACACTGAAGCTTTCTTT. As protein: CAWIDGYTEAFF. Looking up the rest from reference TRBV30 and TRBJ1-1 gives the full variable domain: SQTIHQWPATLVQPVGSPLSLECTVEGTSNPNLYWYRQAAGRGLQLLFYSVGIGQISSEVPQNLSASRPQDRQFILSSKKLLLSDSGFYLCAWIDGYTEAFFGQGTRLTVV.

This clonotype was seen a handful of times. The chain has TRBV20-1 and TRBJ2-2; 12 positions agree with TRBD2. Trimming cost V 1 base and J 5 bases; bases outside gene matches: 5. Germline lookup yields CDR1 DFQATT and CDR2 SNEGSKA (reference sequence). This CDR3 is built from 16 residues. DNA of the CDR3: TGCAGTGCTAGAGTTCCGGGACTAGCGGGTACCGGGGAGCTGTTTTTT. It yields the protein CSARVPGLAGTGELFF.

This clonotype has just a few counts. This sequence joins TRBV28 and TRBJ2-2, with 9 bases fitting TRBD2. V lost 1 base to trimming and J lost 6 bases; unmatched junction nucleotides: 12. CDR1 and CDR2 (germline): MDHEN, SYDVKM. The CDR3 loop spans 18 amino acids. The CDR3 sequence: CASSLSIFLREGAGELFF. CDR3 bases: TGTGCCAGCAGTTTATCGATCTTTTTGCGGGAGGGCGCCGGGGAGCTGTTTTTT.

This clonotype came up many times. This chain uses TRBV7-2 with TRBJ2-3, with D hard to call. Trimming took off 2 bases at V and 4 bases at J, with 13 bases between the two ends. In germline, CDR1 is SGHTA, CDR2 FQGNSA. This CDR3 is built from 15 residues. For the CDR3, the DNA is TGTGCCAGCAGCTTAAGCATAATCCAATCAGATACGCAGTATTTT. Its translation: CASSLSIIQSDTQYF.

This clonotype was observed a few times. The chain is built from TRBV29-1 and TRBJ2-1; TRBD2 might be the D (5 bases). CDR1 and CDR2 from the germline V gene are SQVTM and ANQGSEA. The CDR3 sequence is 16 residues long. V lost 0 bases and J 5 bases, leaving 17 bases between the germline ends. CDR3 protein: CSVEDREGIKDNEQFF. The DNA of the CDR3 is TGCAGCGTTGAAGATCGGGAAGGGATAAAAGACAATGAGCAGTTCTTC.

This clonotype showed up just a few times. The chain uses TRBV28 and TRBJ2-3, with TRBD2 matching over 14 bases. Trimming at V came to 6 bases and at J to 5 bases, leaving 10 bases not matched to a gene. The CDR3 has 17 amino acids. The germline gives CDR1 MDHEN, CDR2 SYDVKM. The CDR3 region is CASSISGLAGGGDTQYF. The CDR3 nucleotides are TGTGCCAGCAGCATAAGTGGACTAGCGGGAGGAGGAGATACGCAGTATTTT.

This clonotype has just a few counts. The chain joins TRBV11-2 to TRBJ2-7, with D unclear. CDR1 and CDR2 (germline): SGHAT, FQNNGV. Trimming took 2 bases from V and 3 from J, leaving 23 bases between them. CDR3 length equals 18 residues. This CDR3 is CASSLRPKAPNPRYEQYF. CDR3 bases: TGTGCCAGCAGCTTACGACCAAAAGCCCCAAACCCTCGCTACGAGCAGTACTTC. Full variable domain (missing parts from reference TRBV11-2 and TRBJ2-7): EAGVAQSPRYKIIEKRQSVAFWCNPISGHATLYWYQQILGQGPKLLIQFQNNGVVDDSQLPKDRFSAERLKGVDSTLKIQPAKLEDSAVYLCASSLRPKAPNPRYEQYFGPGTRLTVT.

In its sample, this clonotype was seen a few times. The gene calls are TRBV4-3 and TRBJ2-3; TRBD2 agrees at 11 bases. Germline CDR1 and CDR2: LGHNA and YSLEER. Unmatched junction bases numbered 8, after V lost 0 bases and J lost 0 bases. This CDR3 has 19 residues. CDR3 coding DNA: TGCGCCAGCAGCCAAGATCTAGCGGGAGGCACTTCTAGCACAGATACGCAGTATTTT. Translating it yields CASSQDLAGGTSSTDTQYF.

J is TRBJ2-7 and V is TRBV5-1; D is unclear. V was clipped by 3 bases and J by 2 bases, with 18 bases between them. Per germline, CDR1 SGHRS and CDR2 YFSETQ. The CDR3 totals 16 residues. The CDR3 reads CASSSRASDIPYEQYF. CDR3 nucleotide sequence: TGCGCCAGCAGCTCCCGGGCCAGTGATATACCCTACGAGCAGTACTTC.

The chain couples TRBV7-8 to TRBJ1-1, with TRBD1 matching 8 bases. The CDR3 spans 16 residues. V trimming: 5 bases; J trimming: 3 bases; junction bases outside the gene matches: 11. Germline V gene sequence: CDR1 SGHVS, CDR2 FQNEAQ. Here the CDR3 DNA reads TGTGCCAGCAGCCCCGGTCAGGGGGCTGTCGACACTGAAGCTTTCTTT. This gives the protein CASSPGQGAVDTEAFF.

The J gene is TRBJ2-5, the V gene TRBV11-2, with D maybe TRBD1 (5 bases). V lost 6 bases, J lost 4 bases, and 15 bases lay in between. The V gene's germline CDR1 is SGHAT and CDR2 FQNNGV. This CDR3 has 14 residues. This chain's CDR3 is CASRRIQRGETQYF. The CDR3 DNA reads TGTGCCAGCAGACGGATTCAAAGGGGAGAGACCCAGTACTTC.